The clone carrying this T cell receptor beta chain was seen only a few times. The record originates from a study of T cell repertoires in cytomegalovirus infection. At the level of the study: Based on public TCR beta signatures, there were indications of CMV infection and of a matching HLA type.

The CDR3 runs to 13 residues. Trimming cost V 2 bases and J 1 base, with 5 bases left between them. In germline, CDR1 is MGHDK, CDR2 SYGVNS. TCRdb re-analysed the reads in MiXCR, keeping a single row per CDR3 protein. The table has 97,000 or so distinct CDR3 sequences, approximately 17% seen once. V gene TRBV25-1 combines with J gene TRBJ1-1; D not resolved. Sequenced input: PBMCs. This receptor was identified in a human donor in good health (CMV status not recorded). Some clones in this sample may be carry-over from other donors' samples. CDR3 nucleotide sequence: TGTGCCAGCAGTGAAGGCTCGAACACTGAAGCTTTCTTT. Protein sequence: CASSEGSNTEAFF.